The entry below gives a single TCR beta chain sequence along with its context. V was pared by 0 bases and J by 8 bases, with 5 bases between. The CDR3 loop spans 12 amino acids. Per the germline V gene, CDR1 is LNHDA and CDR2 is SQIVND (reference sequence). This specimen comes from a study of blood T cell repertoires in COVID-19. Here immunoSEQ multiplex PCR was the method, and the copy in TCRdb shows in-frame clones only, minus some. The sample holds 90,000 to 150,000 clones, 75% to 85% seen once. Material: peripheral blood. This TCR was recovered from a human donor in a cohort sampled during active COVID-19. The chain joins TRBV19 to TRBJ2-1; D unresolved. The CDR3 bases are TGTGCCAGTAGTATAGACCGCGATGAGCAGTTCTTC. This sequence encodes CASSIDRDEQFF.